These 9 T cell receptor beta chains came from one sample sequenced in a study of T-cell reconstitution after alpha-beta-depleted transplantation in children. TCRbeta library preparation incorporated unique molecular identifiers. TCRdb re-called the PCR reads through MiXCR, storing one row per CDR3 protein. The profile shows about 980,000 distinct CDR3 sequences, around 30% of them singletons. Sequenced material: PBMCs, mostly from graft donor cells, taken 360 days after TCRalphabeta/CD19-depleted stem cell transplant. The source is a boy in the first two years of life who had a stem cell transplant for SCID, so the T cells may come from the graft donor.

The V call is TRBV5-1, the J call TRBJ2-1; 8 bases align to TRBD2. The CDR3 has 14 residues. The V and J ends lost 4 bases and 6 bases, in that order; junction bases with no gene match: 6. The germline CDR1 and CDR2 sequences are SGHRS and YFSETQ. The chain's CDR3 is CASSTGGDGNEQFF. The CDR3 nucleotides read TGCGCCAGCAGCACCGGGGGGGATGGCAATGAGCAGTTCTTC.

This sequence joins TRBV7-8 and TRBJ1-1; D remains unclear. The CDR3 spans 15 residues. Germline V gene sequence: CDR1 SGHVS, CDR2 FQNEAQ. Trimming took 5 bases from V and 5 from J, leaving 18 bases between them. The CDR3 protein is CASSVTRAGKTEAFF. The CDR3, as DNA: TGTGCCAGCAGCGTAACCCGGGCGGGTAAGACTGAAGCTTTCTTT.

The table lists this clonotype with a few counts. V gene TRBV4-1 combines with J gene TRBJ2-1; D perhaps matches TRBD2 (5 bases). Trimming took off 1 base at V and 4 bases at J, with 8 bases between the two ends. The CDR3 is made up of 14 amino acids. The germline V gene encodes CDR1 MGHRA and CDR2 YSYEKL. CDR3 DNA sequence: TGCGCCAGCAGCCAAGTCGGGAAATACAATGAGCAGTTCTTC. This translates into CASSQVGKYNEQFF.

The chain joins TRBV12-3 or TRBV12-4 to TRBJ1-5; D gene uncertain. The CDR3 length is 16 residues. Trimming shortened V by 7 bases and J by 3 bases, and 19 bases separated the two germline ends. The CDR3 DNA follows: TGTGCCAGCACTTCCACCGGCGGTCACCTCAATCAGCCCCAGCATTTT. Amino acid sequence: CASTSTGGHLNQPQHF.

The V call is TRBV29-1, the J call TRBJ2-3, with D possibly matching TRBD2 (5 bases). V lost 2 bases to trimming and J lost 2 bases, with 14 bases between them. CDR1 and CDR2 (germline): SQVTM, ANQGSEA. The length of the CDR3 is 15 residues. The CDR3 here is CSVESSGIPTDTQYF. In DNA, the CDR3 is TGCAGCGTTGAATCCTCGGGAATACCCACAGATACGCAGTATTTT.

This clonotype came up a few times. CDR3: CSVVPGLLGYGYTF. CDR3 in DNA: TGCAGCGTTGTTCCAGGGCTCCTTGGCTATGGCTACACCTTC. The chain uses TRBV29-1 and TRBJ1-2, with D perhaps TRBD1 (5 bases). Germline V gives CDR1 SQVTM, CDR2 ANQGSEA. V lost 4 bases to trimming and J lost 4 bases, with 16 bases between them. The CDR3 is 14 amino acids. The full variable domain, completed using reference TRBV29-1 and TRBJ1-2, is SAVISQKPSRDICQRGTSLTIQCQVDSQVTMMFWYRQQPGQSLTLIATANQGSEATYESGFVIDKFPISRPNLTFSTLTVSNMSPEDSSIYLCSVVPGLLGYGYTFGSGTRLTVV.

The chain combines TRBV24-1 with TRBJ1-2, with D hard to call. CDR1 is KGHDR and CDR2 is SFDVKD in the germline V gene. The CDR3 is 11 residues long. V lost 5 bases and J lost 5, with 5 bases in between. The CDR3 is CATSGGYGYTF. The CDR3 nucleotides are TGTGCCACCAGTGGAGGGTATGGCTACACCTTC.

Details on this clonotype: Mismatch with germline at one junction end may stem from a read error. This chain uses TRBV25-1 with TRBJ2-5; D may be TRBD1 or TRBD2 (5 bases each). The CDR3 covers 15 residues. Per the germline V gene, CDR1 is MGHDK and CDR2 is SYGVNS. The CDR3: CASSEYGFRGETHYF. As DNA, the CDR3 is TGTGCCAGCAGTGAATATGGATTCAGAGGGGAGACCCATTACTTC.

The CDR3 is CASSFSQGVAGNEQFF. CDR3 sequence (DNA): TGTGCCAGCAGTTTCTCACAGGGTGTGGCGGGCAATGAGCAGTTCTTC. The chain combines TRBV6-5 with TRBJ2-1; D is possibly TRBD1 (6 bases). CDR3 length: 16 residues. V lost 4 bases to trimming and J lost 6 bases, with 19 bases between them. The germline CDR1 and CDR2 sequences are MNHEY and SVGAGI.